Each of the 2 T cell receptor beta chains below was sequenced from the same sample in a study of pediatric ulcerative colitis. Repertoires were generated with immunoSEQ multiplex PCR, while TCRdb's copy carries only in-frame clones and drops some. The sample contains fewer than 45,000 clones, less than 85% of which appear only once. The specimen was blood. Receptors originate from a girl aged 5 to 17 with moderate ulcerative colitis.

A few counts support this clone. The chain employs TRBV6-6 and TRBJ1-5; D uncertain. Germline V gene sequence: CDR1 MNHNY, CDR2 SVGAGI (reference sequence). The length of the CDR3 is 14 residues. The germline V and J ends were trimmed by 6 bases and 5 bases, with 14 bases remaining between them. The CDR3 DNA reads TGTGCCAGCAGGGCGTACCTTGGAGATCAGCCCCAGCATTTT. Translation: CASRAYLGDQPQHF.

The sample holds one count of this clone. V usage is TRBV6-1 and J usage is TRBJ1-3; D not resolved. Trimming shortened V by 2 bases and J by 0 bases, and 11 bases separated the two germline ends. The CDR3 contains 16 residues. The germline V gene encodes CDR1 MNHNS and CDR2 SASEGT. The CDR3 sequence: CASSERSGASGNTIYF. The CDR3 nucleotides are TGTGCCAGCAGTGAAAGGTCCGGAGCCTCTGGAAACACCATATATTTT.